The sequence of this TCR beta chain was determined in a study of Graves' ophthalmopathy and Graves' hyperthyroidism. The study amplified TCR beta CDR3 regions using RNA transcripts. Amplification began with first-round RT-PCR using HTBI primers, then second-round multiplex PCR was performed. TCRdb recomputed calls from the multiplex PCR reads with MiXCR, one row per CDR3 protein. The sample has almost 400,000 distinct CDR3 sequences, approximately 20% seen once. In its sample, this clonotype was seen many times. Its specificity is unknown. Moderate-to-severe activity, CAS at least 3, NOSPECS at least 4 and duration under 3 months characterized donors with ophthalmopathy. None of the included patients had other autoimmune diseases, uncontrolled infections, pregnancy or lactation, as these led to exclusion. Orbital computed tomography and thyroid ultrasound, along with TRAb, serum thyroxine and clinical symptoms, underpinned diagnosis.

Study-wide results and limits: Its predictions of ophthalmopathy progression gave the model over 65% sensitivity and 72% to 85% specificity.

This CDR3 has 14 residues. Germline V lookup: CDR1 MNHEY, CDR2 SVGEGT. The V gene end was trimmed by 6 bases and the J gene end by 5 bases; junction bases not matched to a gene: 6. The sequenced sample was peripheral blood. The rearrangement links TRBV6-2 or TRBV6-3 to TRBJ1-5, with TRBD1 matching over 8 bases. The TCR comes from a woman aged 18-29 years with Graves' ophthalmopathy. The CDR3 spells CASRTGQGHQPQHF. The DNA for the CDR3 is TGTGCCAGCAGGACAGGACAGGGACATCAGCCCCAGCATTTT.